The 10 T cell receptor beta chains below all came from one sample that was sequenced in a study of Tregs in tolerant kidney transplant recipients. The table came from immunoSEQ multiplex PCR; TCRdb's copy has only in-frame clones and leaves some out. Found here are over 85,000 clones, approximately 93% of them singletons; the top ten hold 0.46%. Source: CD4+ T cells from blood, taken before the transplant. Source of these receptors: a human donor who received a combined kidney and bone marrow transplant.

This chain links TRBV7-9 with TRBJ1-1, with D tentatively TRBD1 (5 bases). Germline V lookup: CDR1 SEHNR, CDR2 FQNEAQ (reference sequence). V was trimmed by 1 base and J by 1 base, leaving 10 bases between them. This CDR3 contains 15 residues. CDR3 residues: CASSLVGGGNTEAFF. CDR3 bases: TGTGCCAGCAGCTTAGTTGGGGGAGGGAACACTGAAGCTTTCTTT.

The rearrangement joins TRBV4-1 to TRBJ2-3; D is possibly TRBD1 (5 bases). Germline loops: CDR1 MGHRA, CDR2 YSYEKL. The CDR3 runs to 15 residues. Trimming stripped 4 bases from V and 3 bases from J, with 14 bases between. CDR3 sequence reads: CASSLYLGETDTQYF. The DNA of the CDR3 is TGCGCCAGCAGCCTGTATCTAGGGGAAACAGATACGCAGTATTTT.

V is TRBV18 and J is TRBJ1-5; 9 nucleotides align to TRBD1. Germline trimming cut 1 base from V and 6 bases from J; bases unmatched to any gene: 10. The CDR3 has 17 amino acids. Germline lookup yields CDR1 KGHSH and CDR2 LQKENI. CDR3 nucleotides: TGTGCCAGCTCACCACGATCCAAAACAGGGGGCTTTCAGCCCCAGCATTTT. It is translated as CASSPRSKTGGFQPQHF.

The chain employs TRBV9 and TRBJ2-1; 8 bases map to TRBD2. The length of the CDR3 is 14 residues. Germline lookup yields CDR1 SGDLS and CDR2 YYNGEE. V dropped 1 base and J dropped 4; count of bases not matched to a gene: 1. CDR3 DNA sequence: TGTGCCAGCAGCGTATCTAGCGGGTACAATGAGCAGTTCTTC. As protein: CASSVSSGYNEQFF.

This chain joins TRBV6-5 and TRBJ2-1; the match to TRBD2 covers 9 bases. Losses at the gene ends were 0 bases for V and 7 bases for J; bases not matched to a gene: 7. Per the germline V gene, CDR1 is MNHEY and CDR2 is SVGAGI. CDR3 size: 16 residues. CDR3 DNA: TGTGCCAGCAGTTACTCGATGCGGGAGGGTAGGAATGAGCAGTTCTTC. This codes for CASSYSMREGRNEQFF.

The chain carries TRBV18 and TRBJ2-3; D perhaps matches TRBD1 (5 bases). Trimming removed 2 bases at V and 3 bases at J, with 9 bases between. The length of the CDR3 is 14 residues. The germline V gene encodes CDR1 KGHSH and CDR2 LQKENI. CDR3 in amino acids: CASSPITGTDTQYF. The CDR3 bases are TGTGCCAGCTCACCAATCACAGGAACAGATACGCAGTATTTT.

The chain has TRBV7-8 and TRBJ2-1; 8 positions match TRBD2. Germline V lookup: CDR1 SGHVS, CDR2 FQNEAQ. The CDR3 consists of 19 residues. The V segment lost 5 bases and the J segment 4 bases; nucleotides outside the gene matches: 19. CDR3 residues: CASSPRSPGRGGPYNEQFF. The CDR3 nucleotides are TGTGCCAGCAGCCCTAGGTCCCCTGGACGGGGGGGCCCTTACAATGAGCAGTTCTTC.

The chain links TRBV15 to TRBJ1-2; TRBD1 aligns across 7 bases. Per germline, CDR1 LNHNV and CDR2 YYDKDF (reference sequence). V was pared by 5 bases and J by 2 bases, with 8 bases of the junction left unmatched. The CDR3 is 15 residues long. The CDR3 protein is CATSPQTGLNYGYTF. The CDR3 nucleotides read TGTGCCACCAGCCCCCAGACAGGGCTAAACTATGGCTACACCTTC.

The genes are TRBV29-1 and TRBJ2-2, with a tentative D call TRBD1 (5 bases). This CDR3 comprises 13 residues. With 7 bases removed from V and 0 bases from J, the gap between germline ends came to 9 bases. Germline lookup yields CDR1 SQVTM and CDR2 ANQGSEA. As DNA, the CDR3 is TGCAGCGCGGACACCACGAACACCGGGGAGCTGTTTTTT. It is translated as CSADTTNTGELFF.

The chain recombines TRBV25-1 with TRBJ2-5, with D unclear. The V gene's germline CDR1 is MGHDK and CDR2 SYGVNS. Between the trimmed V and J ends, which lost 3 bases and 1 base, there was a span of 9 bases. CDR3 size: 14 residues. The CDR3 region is CASSDRPSQETQYF. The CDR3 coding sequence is TGTGCCAGCAGTGACAGGCCCAGCCAAGAGACCCAGTACTTC.